Listed here are 18 T cell receptor beta chains from one sample, sequenced in a study of blood T cell repertoires in COVID-19. Profiled with immunoSEQ multiplex PCR; TCRdb holds only in-frame clones, not every one. The sample has over 150,000 clones; about 90% are singletons. The sample consisted of PBMCs or T cells enriched from blood (not recorded which). The receptors here all came from a woman in her fifties or sixties who had recovered from COVID-19.

V gene TRBV5-1 combines with J gene TRBJ2-1, with 10 bases that match TRBD2. The germline V gene has CDR1 SGHRS and CDR2 YFSETQ. The CDR3 extends over 17 amino acids. The ends lost 5 bases at V and 14 bases at J; junction bases unmatched: 22. The CDR3 DNA sequence: TGCGCCAGCAGTCCCGGACACGATGCAAGGCTAGCGGGAGATAAGTTCTTC. It is translated as CASSPGHDARLAGDKFF. The full variable domain, its missing parts supplied by reference TRBV5-1 and TRBJ2-1, is KAGVTQTPRYLIKTRGQQVTLSCSPISGHRSVSWYQQTPGQGLQFLFEYFSETQRNKGNFPGRFSGRQFSNSRSEMNVSTLELGDSALYLCASSPGHDARLAGDKFFGPGTRLTVL.

Here the CDR3 reads CASAMSMNTEAFF. The CDR3 nucleotides read TGTGCCAGCGCGATGAGCATGAACACTGAAGCTTTCTTT. V gene TRBV6-5 combines with J gene TRBJ1-1; D gene unclear. The CDR3 covers 13 residues. Germline CDR1 reads MNHEY; CDR2 reads SVGAGI. The germline V and J ends were trimmed by 8 bases and 0 bases, with 10 bases remaining between them.

The CDR3 DNA follows: TGTGCCAGCAGCTTAGTGGCTAGCGGTACCCGCTACAATGAGCAGTTCTTC. It yields the protein CASSLVASGTRYNEQFF. V usage is TRBV7-6 and J usage is TRBJ2-1; TRBD2 matches 7 bases. The CDR3 runs to 17 residues. Losses at the gene ends were 1 base for V and 3 bases for J; bases not matched to a gene: 9. Germline CDR1 is SGHVS and CDR2 is FNYEAQ. The full variable domain, in which reference TRBV7-6 and TRBJ2-1 provide the parts outside the CDR3, is GAGVSQSPRYKVTKRGQDVALRCDPISGHVSLYWYRQALGQGPEFLTYFNYEAQQDKSGLPNDRFSAERPEGSISTLTIQRTEQRDSAMYRCASSLVASGTRYNEQFFGPGTRLTVL.

V is TRBV7-2 and J is TRBJ1-1; no clear D. The CDR3 has 15 amino acids. In germline, CDR1 is SGHTA, CDR2 FQGNSA. V was pared by 6 bases and J by 3 bases, with 17 bases between. CDR3 amino acids: CASSQTPYGYTEAFF. CDR3 sequence (DNA): TGTGCCAGCAGTCAGACACCCTACGGCTACACTGAAGCTTTCTTT.

A single count supports this clone. The chain has TRBV20-1 and TRBJ2-1; D unresolved. Germline-derived CDR1 and CDR2 are DFQATT and SNEGSKA (reference sequence). V lost 3 bases, J lost 6 bases, and 18 bases lay in between. The CDR3 has 15 residues. CDR3 region: CSASEVQLTGNEQFF. The CDR3, as DNA: TGCAGTGCTAGTGAGGTCCAGTTAACGGGCAATGAGCAGTTCTTC.

The rearrangement links TRBV11-3 to TRBJ1-3, with TRBD1 identical over 7 bases. The CDR3 covers 14 residues. The germline V gene encodes CDR1 SGHNT and CDR2 YENEEA. The V and J ends lost 5 bases and 4 bases, in that order; junction bases with no gene match: 5. The CDR3 is CASSLGQAGNTIYF. The CDR3, as DNA: TGTGCCAGCAGCCTCGGACAGGCGGGAAACACCATATATTTT.

The V gene is TRBV9, the J gene TRBJ2-1; tentative D call: TRBD2 (5 bases). V dropped 0 bases and J dropped 15 bases, with 19 bases sitting between them. There are 14 residues in the CDR3. Germline-derived CDR1 and CDR2 are SGDLS and YYNGEE. The CDR3 loop reads CASSVGRAGQGPFF. CDR3 coding DNA: TGTGCCAGCAGCGTAGGTCGCGCGGGTCAAGGCCCGTTCTTC.

For the CDR3, the DNA is TGTGCCACCAGCAGAGATACAGTTGCCGACTATGGCTACACCTTC. It specifies CATSRDTVADYGYTF. The rearrangement uses TRBV15 and TRBJ1-2; no definite D call. This CDR3 has 15 amino acids. V lost 0 bases to trimming and J lost 3 bases, with 11 bases between them. Germline-derived CDR1 and CDR2 are LNHNV and YYDKDF (reference sequence).

V is TRBV19 and J is TRBJ1-5; D is possibly TRBD1 (6 bases). The CDR3 runs 17 residues. Germline CDR1 and CDR2: LNHDA and SQIVND (reference sequence). Trimming removed 9 bases at V and 7 bases at J, with 28 bases between. CDR3 amino acids: CASLKTTLTGWVQPQHF. The CDR3 DNA follows: TGTGCCAGCCTCAAAACAACACTGACAGGCTGGGTACAGCCCCAGCATTTT.

V is TRBV7-2 and J is TRBJ1-1, with TRBD1 matching over 7 bases. Germline CDR1 reads SGHTA; CDR2 reads FQGNSA. The V and J ends lost 0 bases and 0 bases, in that order; junction bases with no gene match: 1. The CDR3 has 15 amino acids. DNA for the CDR3: TGTGCCAGCAGCTTAGCCAGGGGGGTGAACACTGAAGCTTTCTTT. This encodes CASSLARGVNTEAFF.

The CDR3 coding sequence is TGTGCCAGTAGTATAGATTCGCCAGGGGAAGGATACAATGAGCAGTTCTTC. Translated, it gives CASSIDSPGEGYNEQFF. The chain joins TRBV19 to TRBJ2-1, with D perhaps TRBD1 (6 bases). Germline lookup yields CDR1 LNHDA and CDR2 SQIVND (reference sequence). CDR3 length: 17 residues. The V end was cut by 0 bases, the J end by 4 bases, with 16 bases between.

The chain couples TRBV9 to TRBJ2-1, with TRBD2 as a possible D gene (5 bases). The V gene's germline CDR1 is SGDLS and CDR2 YYNGEE. V was shortened by 3 bases and J by 8 bases, with 12 bases between the two germline ends. This CDR3 comprises 13 residues. The CDR3 coding sequence is TGTGCCAGCAGCGCCCGGACTCCCGATGAGCAGTTCTTC. Encoded protein: CASSARTPDEQFF.

The V call is TRBV5-1, the J call TRBJ2-1; D possibly corresponds to TRBD2 (5 bases). Per the germline V gene, CDR1 is SGHRS and CDR2 is YFSETQ. V was shortened by 0 bases and J by 8 bases, with 18 bases between the two germline ends. The CDR3 has 16 residues. In nucleotides, the CDR3 is TGCGCCAGCAGCTTGGCCGGGGTCCCACGGATCGATGAGCAGTTCTTC. Amino acids: CASSLAGVPRIDEQFF.

The V call is TRBV13, the J call TRBJ2-7; the match to TRBD2 covers 10 bases. Unmatched junction bases numbered 3, after V lost 5 bases and J lost 2 bases. The germline gives CDR1 PRHDT, CDR2 FYEKMQ (reference sequence). The CDR3 runs 14 residues. CDR3: CASSDGLAAYEQYF. The CDR3 nucleotides read TGTGCCAGCAGCGACGGACTAGCGGCCTACGAGCAGTACTTC.

The gene calls are TRBV19 and TRBJ2-1, with 8 bases matching TRBD1. Germline trimming cut 0 bases from V and 6 bases from J; bases unmatched to any gene: 4. CDR3 length equals 15 residues. Germline V gene sequence: CDR1 LNHDA, CDR2 SQIVND (reference sequence). CDR3 amino acids: CASSIEGQGGNEQFF. Here the CDR3 DNA reads TGTGCCAGTAGTATAGAAGGACAGGGTGGCAATGAGCAGTTCTTC.

This chain joins TRBV24-1 and TRBJ1-2; no firm D call. Germline CDR1 and CDR2: KGHDR and SFDVKD. The CDR3 spans 14 residues. Trimming stripped 3 bases from V and 9 bases from J, with 16 bases between. CDR3 nucleotide sequence: TGTGCCACCAGTGATAATGCGGCAGGAGGTAGCTACACCTTC. This translates into CATSDNAAGGSYTF.

V and J are TRBV10-3 and TRBJ2-7; 11 bases are shared with TRBD2. The CDR3 sequence is 17 residues long. Germline CDR1 ENHRY, CDR2 SYGVKD. V was pared by 2 bases and J by 0 bases, with 6 bases of the junction left unmatched. CDR3 nucleotides: TGTGCCATCAGTGAGGAAGGACTAGCGGGTAGCTCCTACGAGCAGTACTTC. It is translated as CAISEEGLAGSSYEQYF.

This chain joins TRBV29-1 and TRBJ1-1; D gene uncertain. The CDR3 is made up of 12 amino acids. Per germline, CDR1 SQVTM and CDR2 ANQGSEA. Trimming removed 3 bases from V and 1 base from J, with 6 bases in between. In DNA form, the CDR3 reads TGCAGCGTTGAGGGGAGGAACACTGAAGCTTTCTTT. Translated, it gives CSVEGRNTEAFF.